The following is a T cell receptor beta chain sequence with its context. What it binds is unknown. Each sample yielded at least 6 million isolated PBMCs. This record comes from a study of blood T cells in healthy people across ages. Study results and caveats: Samples with more naive T cells showed higher observed beta diversity. Older age went with lower TCR beta diversity per million T cells, in a roughly linear way.

Next came a second PCR, run for about 6 to 12 cycles, which used a sample-barcoded 5' primer along with a J-beta primer mix. Tagging of each cDNA molecule was performed by a template-switch adaptor with 12 random nucleotides. MiXCR, applied by TCRdb to the 5' RACE reads, yields one record per CDR3 protein. The sample consists of some 1.5 million distinct CDR3 sequences, approximately 42% of them appearing once. The germline gives CDR1 SEHNR, CDR2 FQNEAQ (reference sequence). The ends were cut back, 6 bases at V and 1 base at J, with 15 bases in the middle. CDR3 length: 15 residues. This sequence joins TRBV7-9 and TRBJ1-2; the D gene is possibly TRBD1 (6 bases). Sequenced sample: blood. The receptor comes from a woman under 30 in good health. CDR3 DNA sequence: TGTGCCAGCAGGATAGCGGGACAAAATAACTATGGCTACACCTTC. It codes for CASRIAGQNNYGYTF. The full variable domain, in which reference TRBV7-9 and TRBJ1-2 provide the parts outside the CDR3, is DTGVSQNPRHKITKRGQNVTFRCDPISEHNRLYWYRQTLGQGPEFLTYFQNEAQLEKSRLLSDRFSAERPKGSFSTLEIQRTEQGDSAMYLCASRIAGQNNYGYTFGSGTRLTVV.